This T cell receptor beta chain is from a study of shared clonotypes between healthy human individuals. General observations from the study: Naive subsets typically showed greater estimated richness than memory subsets.

The data were produced by immunoSEQ multiplex PCR, yet TCRdb's version contains in-frame clones alone and is incomplete. The table lists approximately 940,000 clones, less than 85% of them singletons. Germline assignment: CDR1 GTSNPN and CDR2 SVGIG (reference sequence). V lost 3 bases and J lost 3, with 23 bases in between. The CDR3 contains 18 residues. This clone was seen a few times. Its antigen is as yet unknown. Specimen: memory CD4+ T cells sorted from blood. Regarding subset: CD45RA-negative fraction. This chain joins TRBV30 and TRBJ2-2; maybe TRBD1 (5 bases). This TCR came from a young man in good health. CDR3 loop: CAWSFDRHDVEDTGELFF. The CDR3 nucleotides read TGTGCCTGGAGCTTCGACAGACATGACGTAGAGGACACCGGGGAGCTGTTTTTT.